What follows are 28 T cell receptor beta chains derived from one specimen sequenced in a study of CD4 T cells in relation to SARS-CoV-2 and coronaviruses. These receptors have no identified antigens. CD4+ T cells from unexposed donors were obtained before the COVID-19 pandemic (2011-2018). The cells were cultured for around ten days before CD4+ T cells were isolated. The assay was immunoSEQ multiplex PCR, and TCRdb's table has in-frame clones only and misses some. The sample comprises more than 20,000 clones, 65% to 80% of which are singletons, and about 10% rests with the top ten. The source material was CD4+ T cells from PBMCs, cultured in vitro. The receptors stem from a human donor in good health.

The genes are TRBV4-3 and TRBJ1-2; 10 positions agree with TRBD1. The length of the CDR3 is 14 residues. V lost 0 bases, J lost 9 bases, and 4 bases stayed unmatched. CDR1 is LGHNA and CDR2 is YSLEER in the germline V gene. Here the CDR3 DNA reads TGCGCCAGCAGCCAAGAGCGGGACAGGGGACGCTACACCTTC. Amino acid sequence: CASSQERDRGRYTF.

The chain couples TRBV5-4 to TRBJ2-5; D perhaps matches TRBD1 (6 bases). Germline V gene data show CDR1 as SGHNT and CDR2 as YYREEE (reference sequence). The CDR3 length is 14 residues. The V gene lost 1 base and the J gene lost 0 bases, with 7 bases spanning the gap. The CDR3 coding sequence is TGTGCCAGCAGCTTGCAGGGGTACCAAGAGACCCAGTACTTC. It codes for CASSLQGYQETQYF.

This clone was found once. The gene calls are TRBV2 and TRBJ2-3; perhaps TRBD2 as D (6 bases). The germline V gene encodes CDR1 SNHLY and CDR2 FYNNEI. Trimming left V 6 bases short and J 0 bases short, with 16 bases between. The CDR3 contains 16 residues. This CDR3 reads CASSGYGTSSTDTQYF. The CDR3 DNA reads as TGTGCCAGCAGCGGCTACGGGACTTCGAGCACAGATACGCAGTATTTT.

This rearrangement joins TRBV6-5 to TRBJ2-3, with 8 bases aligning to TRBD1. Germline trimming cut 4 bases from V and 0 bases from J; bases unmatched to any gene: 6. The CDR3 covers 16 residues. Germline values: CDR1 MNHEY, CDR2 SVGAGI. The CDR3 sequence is CASSFGTGRSTDTQYF. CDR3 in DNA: TGTGCCAGCAGTTTCGGGACAGGACGTAGCACAGATACGCAGTATTTT.

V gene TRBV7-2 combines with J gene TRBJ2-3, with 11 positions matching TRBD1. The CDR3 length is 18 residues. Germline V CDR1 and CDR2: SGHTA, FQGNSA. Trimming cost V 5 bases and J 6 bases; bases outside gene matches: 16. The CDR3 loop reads CASSLRPFPDRGPDTQYF. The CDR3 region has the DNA TGTGCCAGCAGCCTCCGCCCGTTCCCGGACAGGGGGCCGGATACGCAGTATTTT.

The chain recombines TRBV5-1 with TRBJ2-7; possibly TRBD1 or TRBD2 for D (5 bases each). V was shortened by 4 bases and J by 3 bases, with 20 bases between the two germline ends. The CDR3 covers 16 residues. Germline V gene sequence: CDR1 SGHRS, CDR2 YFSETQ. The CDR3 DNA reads TGCGCCAGCAGCCCAGCCGCCGGGACCACCGTCTACGAGCAGTACTTC. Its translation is CASSPAAGTTVYEQYF. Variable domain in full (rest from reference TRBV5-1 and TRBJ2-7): KAGVTQTPRYLIKTRGQQVTLSCSPISGHRSVSWYQQTPGQGLQFLFEYFSETQRNKGNFPGRFSGRQFSNSRSEMNVSTLELGDSALYLCASSPAAGTTVYEQYFGPGTRLTVT.

Here the CDR3 reads CASSYRDGRYEQYF. CDR3 coding DNA: TGTGCCAGCAGCTACAGGGATGGCCGGTACGAGCAGTACTTC. The chain uses TRBV7-9 and TRBJ2-7; D is perhaps TRBD1 (6 bases). Trimming cost V 4 bases and J 4 bases, with 14 bases left between them. This CDR3 region has 14 residues. CDR1 is SEHNR, CDR2 FQNEAQ, per germline (reference sequence).

CDR3 sequence (DNA): TGTGCCAGCAGCCAACTCCAAACGGTAATCCCGGGGACCCAGTACTTC. It specifies CASSQLQTVIPGTQYF. This chain connects TRBV3-1 (or the pseudogene TRBV3-2) to TRBJ2-5; D remains unclear. This CDR3 spans 16 amino acids. V lost 2 bases, J lost 7 bases, and 20 bases lay in between. The V gene's germline CDR1 is LGHDT and CDR2 YNNKEL (reference sequence).

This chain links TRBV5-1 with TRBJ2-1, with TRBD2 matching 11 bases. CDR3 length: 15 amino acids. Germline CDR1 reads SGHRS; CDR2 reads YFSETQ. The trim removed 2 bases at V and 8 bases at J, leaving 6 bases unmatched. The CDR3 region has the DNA TGCGCCAGCAGCTTAAGTAGCGGGGGGGCTGATGAGCAGTTCTTC. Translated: CASSLSSGGADEQFF.

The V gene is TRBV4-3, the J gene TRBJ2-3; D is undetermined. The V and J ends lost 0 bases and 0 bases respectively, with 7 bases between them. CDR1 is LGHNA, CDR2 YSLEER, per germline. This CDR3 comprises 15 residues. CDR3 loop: CASSQDWGSTDTQYF. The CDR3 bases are TGCGCCAGCAGCCAAGATTGGGGAAGCACAGATACGCAGTATTTT.

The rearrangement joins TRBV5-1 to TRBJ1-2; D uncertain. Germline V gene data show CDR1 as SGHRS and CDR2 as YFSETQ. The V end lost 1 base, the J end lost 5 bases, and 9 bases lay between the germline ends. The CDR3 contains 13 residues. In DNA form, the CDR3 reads TGCGCCAGCAGCTTGTCTCAGGAATATGGCTACACCTTC. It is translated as CASSLSQEYGYTF. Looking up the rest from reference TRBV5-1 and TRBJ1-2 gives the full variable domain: KAGVTQTPRYLIKTRGQQVTLSCSPISGHRSVSWYQQTPGQGLQFLFEYFSETQRNKGNFPGRFSGRQFSNSRSEMNVSTLELGDSALYLCASSLSQEYGYTFGSGTRLTVV.

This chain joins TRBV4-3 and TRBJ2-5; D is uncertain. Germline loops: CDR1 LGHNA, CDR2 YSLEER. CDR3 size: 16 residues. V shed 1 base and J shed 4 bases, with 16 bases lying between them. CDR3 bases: TGCGCCAGCAGCCAAGGGACCGGCAAGGGCTTAGAGACCCAGTACTTC. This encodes CASSQGTGKGLETQYF.

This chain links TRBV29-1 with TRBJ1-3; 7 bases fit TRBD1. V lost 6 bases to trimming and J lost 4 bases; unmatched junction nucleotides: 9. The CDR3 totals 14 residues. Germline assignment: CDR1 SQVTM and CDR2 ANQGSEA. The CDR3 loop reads CSVAPGTAGNTIYF. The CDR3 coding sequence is TGCAGCGTCGCCCCCGGGACAGCAGGAAACACCATATATTTT.

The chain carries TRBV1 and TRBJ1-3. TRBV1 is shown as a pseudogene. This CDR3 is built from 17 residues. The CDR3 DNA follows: TGCACCAGCAGCCAGAGGGGGGACGTAAGCTCTGGAAACACCATATATTTT. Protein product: CTSSQRGDVSSGNTIYF.

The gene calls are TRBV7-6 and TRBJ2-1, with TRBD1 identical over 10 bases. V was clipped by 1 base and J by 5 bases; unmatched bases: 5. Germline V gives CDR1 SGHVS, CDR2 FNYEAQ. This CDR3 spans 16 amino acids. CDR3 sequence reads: CASSLVGTGANNEQFF. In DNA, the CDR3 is TGTGCCAGCAGCTTAGTTGGGACAGGGGCTAACAATGAGCAGTTCTTC.

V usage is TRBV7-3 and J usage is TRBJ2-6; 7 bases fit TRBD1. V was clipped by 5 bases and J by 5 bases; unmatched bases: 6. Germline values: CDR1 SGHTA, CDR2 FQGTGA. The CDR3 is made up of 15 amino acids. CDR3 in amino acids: CASSASGGRANVLTF. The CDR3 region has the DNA TGTGCCAGCAGCGCCTCAGGGGGTAGGGCCAACGTCCTGACTTTC.

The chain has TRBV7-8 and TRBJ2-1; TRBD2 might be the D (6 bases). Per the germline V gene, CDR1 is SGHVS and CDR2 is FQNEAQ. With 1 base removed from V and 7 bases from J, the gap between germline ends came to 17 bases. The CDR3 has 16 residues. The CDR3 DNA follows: TGTGCCAGCAGCTTAGTGGGACTGTTCGGGGTGAATGAGCAGTTCTTC. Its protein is CASSLVGLFGVNEQFF.

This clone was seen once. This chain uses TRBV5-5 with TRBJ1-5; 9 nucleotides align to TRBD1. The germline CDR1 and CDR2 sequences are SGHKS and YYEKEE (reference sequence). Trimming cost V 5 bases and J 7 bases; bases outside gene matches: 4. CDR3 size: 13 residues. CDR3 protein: CASSRDRAQPQHF. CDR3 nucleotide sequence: TGTGCCAGCAGTCGGGACAGGGCCCAGCCCCAGCATTTT.

The CDR3 DNA sequence: TGTGCCAGCAGTGAACTGAGCTACGAGCAGTACTTC. Translating it yields CASSELSYEQYF. The chain employs TRBV6-1 and TRBJ2-7; D call uncertain. The ends were cut back, 2 bases at V and 3 bases at J, with 5 bases in the middle. Germline V gene data show CDR1 as MNHNS and CDR2 as SASEGT. The CDR3 is 12 residues long.

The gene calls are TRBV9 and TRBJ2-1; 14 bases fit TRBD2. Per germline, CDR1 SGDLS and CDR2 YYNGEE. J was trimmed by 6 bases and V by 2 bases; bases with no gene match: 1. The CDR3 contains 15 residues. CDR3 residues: CASSVGTSGSNEQFF. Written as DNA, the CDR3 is TGTGCCAGCAGCGTCGGGACTAGCGGGAGCAATGAGCAGTTCTTC.

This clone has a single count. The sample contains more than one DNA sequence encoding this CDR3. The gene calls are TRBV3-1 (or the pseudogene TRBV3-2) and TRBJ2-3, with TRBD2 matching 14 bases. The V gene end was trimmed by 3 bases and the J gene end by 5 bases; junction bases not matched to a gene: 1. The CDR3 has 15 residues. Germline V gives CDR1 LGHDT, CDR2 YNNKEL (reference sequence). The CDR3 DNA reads TGTGCCAGCAGCCAGGGACTAGCGGGAGTAGATACGCAGTATTTT. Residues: CASSQGLAGVDTQYF.

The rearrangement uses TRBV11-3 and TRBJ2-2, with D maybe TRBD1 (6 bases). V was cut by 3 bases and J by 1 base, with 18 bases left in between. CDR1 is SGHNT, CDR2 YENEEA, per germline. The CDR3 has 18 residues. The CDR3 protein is CASSFGGWGLENTGELFF. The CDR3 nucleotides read TGTGCCAGCAGCTTTGGGGGTTGGGGGCTTGAGAACACCGGGGAGCTGTTTTTT.

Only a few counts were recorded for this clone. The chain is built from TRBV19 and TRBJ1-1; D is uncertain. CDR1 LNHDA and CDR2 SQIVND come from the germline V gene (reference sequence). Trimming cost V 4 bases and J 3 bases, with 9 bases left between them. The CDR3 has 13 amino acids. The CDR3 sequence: CASSRSGDTEAFF. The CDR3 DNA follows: TGTGCCAGTAGTAGGAGTGGGGACACTGAAGCTTTCTTT.

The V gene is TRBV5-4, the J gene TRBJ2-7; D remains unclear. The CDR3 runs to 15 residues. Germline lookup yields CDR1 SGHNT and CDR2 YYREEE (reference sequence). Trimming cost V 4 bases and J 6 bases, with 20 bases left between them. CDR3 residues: CASSPMAATMGEQYF. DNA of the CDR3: TGTGCCAGCAGCCCGATGGCAGCCACCATGGGCGAGCAGTACTTC.

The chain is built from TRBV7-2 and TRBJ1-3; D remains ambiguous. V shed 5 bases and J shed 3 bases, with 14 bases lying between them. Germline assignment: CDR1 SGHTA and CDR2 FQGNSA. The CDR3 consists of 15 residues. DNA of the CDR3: TGTGCCAGCAGCCCCAGGAGCAACCATGGAAACACCATATATTTT. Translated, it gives CASSPRSNHGNTIYF.

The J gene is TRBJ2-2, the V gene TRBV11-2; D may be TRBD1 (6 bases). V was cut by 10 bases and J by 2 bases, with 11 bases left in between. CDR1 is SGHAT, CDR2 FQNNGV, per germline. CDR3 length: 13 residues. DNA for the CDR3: TGTGCCACCGGGACAACCAACACCGGGGAGCTGTTTTTT. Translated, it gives CATGTTNTGELFF.

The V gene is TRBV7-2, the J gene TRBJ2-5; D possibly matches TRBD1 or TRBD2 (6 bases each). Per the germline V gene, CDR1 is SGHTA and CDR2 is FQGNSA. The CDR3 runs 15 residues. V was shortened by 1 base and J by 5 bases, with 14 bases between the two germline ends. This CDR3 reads CASSLDPGAVETQYF. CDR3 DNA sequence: TGTGCCAGCAGCTTAGATCCGGGGGCGGTGGAGACCCAGTACTTC.

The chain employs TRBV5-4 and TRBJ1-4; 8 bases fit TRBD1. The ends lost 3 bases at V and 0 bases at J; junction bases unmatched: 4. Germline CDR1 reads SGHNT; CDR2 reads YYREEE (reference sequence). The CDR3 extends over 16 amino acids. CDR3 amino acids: CASSSGGQATNEKLFF. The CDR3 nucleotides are TGTGCCAGCAGCTCGGGGGGACAGGCAACTAATGAAAAACTGTTTTTT.